These 29 T cell receptor beta chains came from one sample sequenced in a study of blood T cell repertoires in COVID-19. Assay: immunoSEQ multiplex PCR; the TCRdb copy retains only in-frame clones and omits some. The top ten hold 30% to 45% of the sample, which has 120,000 to 150,000 clones, around 84% seen once. Material: peripheral blood. These receptors were obtained from a human donor in a cohort sampled during active COVID-19.

The chain combines TRBV6-6 with TRBJ2-5, with TRBD1 identical over 8 bases. Germline V gene data show CDR1 as MNHNY and CDR2 as SVGAGI (reference sequence). The CDR3 sequence is 14 residues long. V gave up 6 bases and J gave up 4 bases; unmatched junction bases: 7. The CDR3 bases are TGTGCCAGCAGGCCAGGGGGCGCGGGAGAGACCCAGTACTTC. It codes for CASRPGGAGETQYF.

V is TRBV5-1 and J is TRBJ1-3, with 10 positions matching TRBD1. The V gene's germline CDR1 is SGHRS and CDR2 YFSETQ. Trimming removed 4 bases from V and 6 bases from J; junction bases left unmatched: 10. The length of the CDR3 is 16 residues. CDR3 protein: CASSLDDRGPLNTIYF. As DNA, the CDR3 is TGCGCCAGCAGCCTCGACGACAGGGGGCCGTTAAACACCATATATTTT. Complete variable domain (other parts from reference TRBV5-1 and TRBJ1-3): KAGVTQTPRYLIKTRGQQVTLSCSPISGHRSVSWYQQTPGQGLQFLFEYFSETQRNKGNFPGRFSGRQFSNSRSEMNVSTLELGDSALYLCASSLDDRGPLNTIYFGEGSWLTVV.

This sequence joins TRBV7-9 and TRBJ1-2, with D perhaps matching TRBD1 (5 bases). V dropped 6 bases and J dropped 1 base, with 15 bases sitting between them. The germline gives CDR1 SEHNR, CDR2 FQNEAQ (reference sequence). The CDR3 is 15 amino acids. The CDR3 is CASSPDSFFNYGYTF. In DNA form, the CDR3 reads TGTGCCAGCAGTCCTGACAGTTTTTTTAACTATGGCTACACCTTC.

The chain links TRBV7-9 to TRBJ1-2; 7 bases are a match to TRBD1. V lost 4 bases and J lost 7; bases outside the gene matches: 9. The CDR3 loop spans 14 amino acids. Looked up from germline, CDR1 is SEHNR and CDR2 is FQNEAQ (reference sequence). DNA of the CDR3: TGTGCCAGCAGCTCCCCCGACAGGGCGGTTGGCTACACCTTC. Protein product: CASSSPDRAVGYTF. Using reference TRBV7-9 and TRBJ1-2 for the parts outside the CDR3, the full variable domain is DTGVSQNPRHKITKRGQNVTFRCDPISEHNRLYWYRQTLGQGPEFLTYFQNEAQLEKSRLLSDRFSAERPKGSFSTLEIQRTEQGDSAMYLCASSSPDRAVGYTFGSGTRLTVV.

The chain is built from TRBV14 and TRBJ2-2; unclear D gene. Trimming stripped 1 base from V and 0 bases from J, with 6 bases between. This CDR3 spans 15 amino acids. Germline loops: CDR1 SGHDN, CDR2 FVKESK. CDR3 DNA: TGTGCCAGCAGCCAAGTTGGAGCGAACACCGGGGAGCTGTTTTTT. This translates into CASSQVGANTGELFF.

On this clone itself: The same CDR3 arises from other DNA sequences in this sample as well. The genes are TRBV9 and TRBJ1-5; maybe TRBD1 (6 bases). In germline, CDR1 is SGDLS, CDR2 YYNGEE. With 0 bases removed from V and 2 bases from J, the gap between germline ends came to 6 bases. The CDR3 runs 14 residues. The CDR3 sequence is CASSVAGGNQPQHF. In nucleotides, the CDR3 is TGTGCCAGCAGCGTAGCAGGGGGCAATCAGCCCCAGCATTTT. The full variable domain, in which reference TRBV9 and TRBJ1-5 provide the parts outside the CDR3, is DSGVTQTPKHLITATGQRVTLRCSPRSGDLSVYWYQQSLDQGLQFLIQYYNGEERAKGNILERFSAQQFPDLHSELNLSSLELGDSALYFCASSVAGGNQPQHFGDGTRLSIL.

This clone was recorded a few times. J is TRBJ1-5 and V is TRBV19, with 7 bases lining up with TRBD1. CDR3 length: 16 amino acids. CDR1 LNHDA and CDR2 SQIVND come from the germline V gene (reference sequence). V shed 5 bases and J 3 bases; nucleotides not matched to a gene: 10. CDR3 sequence (DNA): TGTGCCAGTAGTCCGACTGGGACAGTCCTCAATCAGCCCCAGCATTTT. Residues: CASSPTGTVLNQPQHF.

In this sample, this clone turned up a few times. The chain combines TRBV2 with TRBJ2-3; TRBD1 aligns across 8 bases. Germline lookup yields CDR1 SNHLY and CDR2 FYNNEI. The V gene end was trimmed by 9 bases and the J gene end by 4 bases; junction bases not matched to a gene: 9. This CDR3 region has 14 residues. In nucleotides, the CDR3 is TGTGCCAGTCGGGGGACAGGAGGCGCAGATACGCAGTATTTT. Its protein product is CASRGTGGADTQYF.

V and J are TRBV7-2 and TRBJ2-1, with 9 bases fitting TRBD1. Germline CDR1 SGHTA, CDR2 FQGNSA. CDR3 length equals 15 residues. The trim removed 1 base at V and 8 bases at J, leaving 6 bases unmatched. The CDR3 DNA follows: TGTGCCAGCAGCTTAGTCCCTGACAGGGGGTATGAGCAGTTCTTC. Protein product: CASSLVPDRGYEQFF.

CDR3 coding DNA: TGTGCCAGCAGTCCTGCGGGCCTCCGAGTGGGTCAGCCCCAGCATTTT. Translating it yields CASSPAGLRVGQPQHF. The chain uses TRBV27 and TRBJ1-5, with D hard to call. V was clipped by 5 bases and J by 6 bases, with 20 bases between them. Looked up from germline, CDR1 is MNHEY and CDR2 is SMNVEV (reference sequence). There are 16 residues in the CDR3.

This chain uses TRBV5-1 with TRBJ2-5, with D possibly TRBD2 on 6 matching bases. Germline V gives CDR1 SGHRS, CDR2 YFSETQ. Trimming pared 4 bases from V and 1 base from J, leaving 14 bases between. The CDR3 totals 15 residues. CDR3 residues: CASSLRGTFQETQYF. CDR3 DNA sequence: TGCGCCAGCAGCCTACGCGGGACTTTCCAAGAGACCCAGTACTTC.

This sequence joins TRBV19 and TRBJ2-1; 9 bases fit TRBD2. The CDR3 sequence is 17 residues long. The ends lost 3 bases at V and 4 bases at J; junction bases unmatched: 10. The germline V gene has CDR1 LNHDA and CDR2 SQIVND (reference sequence). The CDR3 coding sequence is TGTGCCAGTAGTATTAGGTTGCGGGGGGGACTGTACAATGAGCAGTTCTTC. Protein product: CASSIRLRGGLYNEQFF.

The chain couples TRBV4-2 to TRBJ1-2, with TRBD1 identical over 7 bases. Trimming took 1 base from V and 3 from J; bases not matched to a gene: 5. The CDR3 runs 15 residues. Germline values: CDR1 LGHNA, CDR2 YNFKEQ. CDR3 in DNA: TGTGCCAGCAGCCAAGCCCCGGACAGGCACTATGGCTACACCTTC. This sequence encodes CASSQAPDRHYGYTF.

The rearrangement uses TRBV11-2 and TRBJ1-4; D gene ambiguous. In germline, CDR1 is SGHAT, CDR2 FQNNGV. V lost 3 bases and J lost 8, with 16 bases in between. This CDR3 has 15 amino acids. The CDR3 loop is CASSLTWGEGEKLFF. In DNA, the CDR3 is TGTGCCAGCAGCTTGACCTGGGGAGAAGGGGAAAAACTGTTTTTT.

The chain is built from TRBV12-3 or TRBV12-4 and TRBJ1-2, with 7 bases aligning to TRBD1. Trimming cost V 6 bases and J 8 bases; bases outside gene matches: 6. The CDR3 extends over 12 amino acids. The CDR3 bases are TGTGCCAGCAGAGCAGGGGGAGGAGGCTACACCTTC. This sequence encodes CASRAGGGGYTF.

This rearrangement joins TRBV6-5 to TRBJ1-5, with D hard to call. The CDR3 extends over 15 amino acids. CDR1 and CDR2 (germline): MNHEY, SVGAGI. The germline V and J ends were trimmed by 4 bases and 2 bases, with 12 bases remaining between them. The CDR3 DNA reads TGTGCCAGCAGTTCGCAATACAGTGGCAATCAGCCCCAGCATTTT. It translates to CASSSQYSGNQPQHF.

The genes are TRBV2 and TRBJ1-5; a weak D match, TRBD1 (6 bases). This CDR3 is 13 amino acids long. V shed 2 bases and J shed 7 bases, with 9 bases lying between them. Germline V gives CDR1 SNHLY, CDR2 FYNNEI. The CDR3 DNA reads TGTGCCAGCAGTGAAAGTGGGGGCCAGCCCCAGCATTTT. Its translation is CASSESGGQPQHF.

This rearrangement joins TRBV15 to TRBJ2-1, with TRBD1 matching over 7 bases. The CDR3 is made up of 15 amino acids. V lost 0 bases to trimming and J lost 5 bases; unmatched junction nucleotides: 4. The germline CDR1 and CDR2 sequences are LNHNV and YYDKDF (reference sequence). The CDR3: CATSRDGQENNEQFF. The CDR3 nucleotides are TGTGCCACCAGCAGAGATGGACAGGAGAACAATGAGCAGTTCTTC.

V usage is TRBV5-1 and J usage is TRBJ1-1; weak D call: TRBD1 (5 bases). The length of the CDR3 is 15 residues. The V end lost 0 bases, the J end lost 1 base, and 10 bases lay between the germline ends. Looked up from germline, CDR1 is SGHRS and CDR2 is YFSETQ. This CDR3 is CASSLAMGGNTEAFF. The CDR3 DNA is TGCGCCAGCAGCTTGGCCATGGGGGGGAACACTGAAGCTTTCTTT.

The genes are TRBV11-3 and TRBJ1-1; 9 nucleotides line up with TRBD1. The J segment lost 10 bases and the V segment lost 6 bases, leaving 6 bases of the junction unmatched. The CDR3 runs 12 residues. Germline lookup yields CDR1 SGHNT and CDR2 YENEEA. The CDR3 coding sequence is TGTGCCAGCAGGACACCGGGACAGGGAGCTTTCTTT. This gives the protein CASRTPGQGAFF.

The V call is TRBV4-2, the J call TRBJ2-2; tentative D call: TRBD1 (6 bases). Germline lookup yields CDR1 LGHNA and CDR2 YNFKEQ. V lost 4 bases and J 0 bases, leaving 15 bases between the germline ends. The CDR3 spans 17 residues. The CDR3 loop reads CASSPKIWGPNTGELFF. The CDR3 DNA follows: TGTGCCAGCAGCCCCAAAATTTGGGGGCCGAACACCGGGGAGCTGTTTTTT.

The rearrangement joins TRBV7-8 to TRBJ1-1; no clear D. V shed 1 base and J shed 4 bases, with 10 bases lying between them. From germline, CDR1 is SGHVS and CDR2 FQNEAQ. This CDR3 contains 14 residues. The CDR3 spells CASSLEGWATEAFF. DNA for the CDR3: TGTGCCAGCAGCTTAGAAGGCTGGGCCACTGAAGCTTTCTTT.

This chain links TRBV13 with TRBJ1-4; D is possibly TRBD1 (5 bases). The CDR3 runs to 14 residues. Trimming left V 4 bases short and J 8 bases short, with 14 bases between. CDR1 PRHDT and CDR2 FYEKMQ come from the germline V gene (reference sequence). DNA for the CDR3: TGTGCCAGCAGCTCCCGCGGGGGAGGCGAAAAACTGTTTTTT. Its protein is CASSSRGGGEKLFF.

This clone was detected only a few times. The rearrangement joins TRBV7-8 to TRBJ2-7; D not resolved. Germline V gene lookup returns CDR1 SGHVS and CDR2 FQNEAQ. The CDR3 loop spans 12 amino acids. The V and J ends lost 0 bases and 7 bases respectively, with 7 bases between them. CDR3 DNA sequence: TGTGCCAGCAGCTTAGCGTGGCTGGAGCAGTACTTC. Translated: CASSLAWLEQYF.

The genes are TRBV5-4 and TRBJ1-5; a weak D match, TRBD1 (6 bases). V was clipped by 4 bases and J by 0 bases, with 8 bases between them. CDR3 length equals 14 residues. Germline V lookup: CDR1 SGHNT, CDR2 YYREEE (reference sequence). CDR3 DNA: TGTGCCAGCAGCCCGGACAGTAGCAATCAGCCCCAGCATTTT. As protein: CASSPDSSNQPQHF.

The chain is built from TRBV2 and TRBJ2-6; 8 positions agree with TRBD2. Germline trimming cut 11 bases from V and 1 base from J; bases unmatched to any gene: 10. This CDR3 is built from 16 residues. Per the germline V gene, CDR1 is SNHLY and CDR2 is FYNNEI. CDR3 residues: CAGRRGVLSGANVLTF. Here the CDR3 DNA reads TGTGCCGGGCGGCGGGGGGTCTTGTCTGGGGCCAACGTCCTGACTTTC.

This chain uses TRBV28 with TRBJ2-2; D may be TRBD1 (5 bases). V shed 2 bases and J shed 3 bases, with 10 bases lying between them. This CDR3 is 15 amino acids long. The germline gives CDR1 MDHEN, CDR2 SYDVKM. The CDR3 sequence: CASSLVGADTGELFF. DNA of the CDR3: TGTGCCAGCAGTTTAGTTGGGGCGGACACCGGGGAGCTGTTTTTT.

V and J are TRBV29-1 and TRBJ2-7; 10 bases fit TRBD1. This CDR3 spans 14 amino acids. With 4 bases clipped from V and 4 bases from J, the junction kept 7 bases outside the gene matches. Germline V gives CDR1 SQVTM, CDR2 ANQGSEA. In DNA form, the CDR3 reads TGCAGCGTTGGACCGGGACAGGGGACTTACGAGCAGTACTTC. Amino acids: CSVGPGQGTYEQYF.

V is TRBV4-3 and J is TRBJ1-2; 9 positions match TRBD1. V lost 5 bases, J lost 10 bases, and 11 bases stayed unmatched. The CDR3 runs to 14 residues. Germline CDR1 is LGHNA and CDR2 is YSLEER. The CDR3 sequence: CASSDVTGGADYTF. CDR3 bases: TGCGCCAGCAGCGACGTCACAGGGGGCGCGGACTACACCTTC.